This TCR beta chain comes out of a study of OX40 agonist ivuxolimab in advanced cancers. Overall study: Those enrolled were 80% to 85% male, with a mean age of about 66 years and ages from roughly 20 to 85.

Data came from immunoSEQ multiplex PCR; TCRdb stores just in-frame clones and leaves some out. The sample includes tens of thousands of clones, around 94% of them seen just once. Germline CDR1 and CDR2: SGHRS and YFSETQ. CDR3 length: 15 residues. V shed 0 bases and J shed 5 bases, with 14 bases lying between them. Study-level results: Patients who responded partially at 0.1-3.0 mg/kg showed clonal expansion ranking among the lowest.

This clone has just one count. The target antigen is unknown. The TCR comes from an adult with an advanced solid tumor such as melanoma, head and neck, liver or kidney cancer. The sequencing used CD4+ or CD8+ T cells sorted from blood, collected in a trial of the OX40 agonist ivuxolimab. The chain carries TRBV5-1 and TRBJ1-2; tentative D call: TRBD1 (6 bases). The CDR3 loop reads CASSLGDDRIYGYTF. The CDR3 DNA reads TGCGCCAGCAGCTTGGGGGATGACAGGATTTATGGCTACACCTTC.